Following are 26 T cell receptor beta chains from one sample sequenced in a study of Tregs in tolerant kidney transplant recipients. TCRdb's table, derived via immunoSEQ multiplex PCR, lists solely in-frame clones and lacks some. Counted here are around 230,000 clones, around 82% occurring once; the ten biggest clones make up approximately 0.69%. Material for sequencing was CD4+ T cells from blood. These receptors were collected from a human donor in good health.

This clone was found a few times. This chain connects TRBV30 to TRBJ2-1, with TRBD2 matching over 9 bases. The CDR3 loop spans 14 amino acids. The V gene's germline CDR1 is GTSNPN and CDR2 SVGIG (reference sequence). Trimming took 1 base from V and 8 from J; bases not matched to a gene: 6. CDR3 sequence: CAWSGSSGVDEQFF. CDR3 sequence (DNA): TGTGCCTGGAGTGGTTCTAGCGGGGTGGATGAGCAGTTCTTC.

The V call is TRBV14, the J call TRBJ2-7; D might be TRBD2 (6 bases). Germline lookup yields CDR1 SGHDN and CDR2 FVKESK. V was clipped by 4 bases and J by 6 bases, with 13 bases between them. CDR3 length: 13 amino acids. CDR3 region: CASSPWQGGEQYF. The CDR3 DNA reads as TGTGCCAGCAGCCCCTGGCAGGGAGGCGAGCAGTACTTC.

As to this clone: The sample holds other DNA sequences that translate to the same CDR3. The chain uses TRBV6-5 and TRBJ1-2; no definite D call. CDR3 length equals 12 residues. V was shortened by 0 bases and J by 8 bases, with 7 bases between the two germline ends. Germline V gene sequence: CDR1 MNHEY, CDR2 SVGAGI. CDR3 protein: CASSYSREGYTF. The CDR3 coding sequence is TGTGCCAGCAGTTACTCAAGGGAGGGCTACACCTTC.

The chain carries TRBV30 and TRBJ2-1; D gene unclear. V dropped 5 bases and J dropped 4 bases, with 15 bases sitting between them. CDR1 is GTSNPN and CDR2 is SVGIG in the germline V gene (reference sequence). CDR3 length equals 14 residues. The CDR3 nucleotides are TGTGCCTGGGGGGTTGTCCGAAGATACAATGAGCAGTTCTTC. It codes for CAWGVVRRYNEQFF.

CDR3 in DNA: TGTGCCAGCAGCTTAGCGAGCGGGTGGGATACCTACGAGCAGTACTTC. As protein: CASSLASGWDTYEQYF. The chain employs TRBV7-2 and TRBJ2-7; D perhaps matches TRBD2 (6 bases). This CDR3 is built from 16 residues. Deletions cut 0 bases from V and 2 bases from J, with 14 bases between. In germline, CDR1 is SGHTA, CDR2 FQGNSA.

This clone has a handful of counts. The V gene is TRBV19, the J gene TRBJ1-1; 8 bases are a match to TRBD1. Trimming at V came to 7 bases and at J to 0 bases, leaving 4 bases not matched to a gene. CDR1 is LNHDA and CDR2 is SQIVND in the germline V gene (reference sequence). The CDR3 is 14 residues long. The CDR3 bases are TGTGCCAGTACCGGACAGGGCCTGAACACTGAAGCTTTCTTT. Protein product: CASTGQGLNTEAFF.

The chain carries TRBV6-1 and TRBJ1-2; D may be TRBD1 (5 bases). Trimming cost V 3 bases and J 4 bases, with 15 bases left between them. The CDR3 length is 15 residues. From germline, CDR1 is MNHNS and CDR2 SASEGT. CDR3 region: CASSDRPGSSYGYTF. The DNA for the CDR3 is TGTGCCAGCAGTGATCGGCCAGGGAGCTCCTATGGCTACACCTTC.

V usage is TRBV6-6 and J usage is TRBJ2-5; unclear D gene. Trimming shortened V by 5 bases and J by 5 bases, and 6 bases separated the two germline ends. Germline lookup yields CDR1 MNHNY and CDR2 SVGAGI (reference sequence). This CDR3 contains 11 residues. The CDR3 protein is CASSLRETQYF. Here the CDR3 DNA reads TGTGCCAGCAGTCTGCGGGAGACCCAGTACTTC.

J is TRBJ1-3 and V is TRBV7-2, with D perhaps TRBD1 (5 bases). V was trimmed by 4 bases and J by 4 bases, leaving 11 bases between them. CDR1 is SGHTA, CDR2 FQGNSA, per germline. The CDR3 covers 14 residues. The CDR3 DNA reads TGTGCCAGCAGCTCGGGACTCTTAGGAAACACCATATATTTT. Translating gives CASSSGLLGNTIYF.

The V gene is TRBV6-5, the J gene TRBJ2-7; D is perhaps TRBD2 (6 bases). V dropped 3 bases and J dropped 5 bases, with 17 bases sitting between them. The germline CDR1 and CDR2 sequences are MNHEY and SVGAGI. CDR3 length equals 15 residues. The CDR3 is CASSYATAGWDEQYF. CDR3 DNA: TGTGCCAGCAGTTATGCAACAGCGGGCTGGGACGAGCAGTACTTC.

This chain links TRBV5-1 with TRBJ1-4, with 7 bases lining up with TRBD1. This CDR3 has 16 amino acids. Germline V gives CDR1 SGHRS, CDR2 YFSETQ. The junction had 5 bases not matched to a gene; V was cut back by 3 bases and J by 0 bases. The CDR3 loop is CASSSYRGATNEKLFF. In DNA form, the CDR3 reads TGCGCCAGCAGCTCATACAGGGGAGCAACTAATGAAAAACTGTTTTTT.

This clone appeared a few times. The chain carries TRBV4-2 and TRBJ1-4; D is perhaps TRBD1 (6 bases). Germline V gene data show CDR1 as LGHNA and CDR2 as YNFKEQ. The CDR3 is 14 amino acids. Trimming stripped 1 base from V and 7 bases from J, with 10 bases between. This chain's CDR3 is CASSQGTVAEKLFF. CDR3 DNA: TGTGCCAGCAGCCAAGGGACAGTGGCTGAAAAACTGTTTTTT.

This rearrangement joins TRBV5-1 to TRBJ1-4; possible D gene TRBD1, 6 bases. There are 15 residues in the CDR3. Germline V gene data show CDR1 as SGHRS and CDR2 as YFSETQ. Trimming took off 2 bases at V and 8 bases at J, with 16 bases between the two ends. CDR3 region: CASSLETGKEEKLFF. The CDR3, as DNA: TGCGCCAGCAGCTTAGAAACAGGGAAGGAAGAAAAACTGTTTTTT.

The chain carries TRBV2 and TRBJ2-1, with D possibly matching TRBD2 (6 bases). The CDR3 loop spans 14 amino acids. In germline, CDR1 is SNHLY, CDR2 FYNNEI. With 8 bases removed from V and 4 bases from J, the gap between germline ends came to 15 bases. CDR3 DNA: TGTGCCAGCCTAAGGGACTCGGGATACAATGAGCAGTTCTTC. Protein: CASLRDSGYNEQFF. Full variable domain (rest looked up from reference TRBV2 and TRBJ2-1): EPEVTQTPSHQVTQMGQEVILRCVPISNHLYFYWYRQILGQKVEFLVSFYNNEISEKSEIFDDQFSVERPDGSNFTLKIRSTKLEDSAMYFCASLRDSGYNEQFFGPGTRLTVL.

J is TRBJ1-4 and V is TRBV4-1; no firm D call. The germline V gene has CDR1 MGHRA and CDR2 YSYEKL. CDR3 size: 16 residues. The germline V and J ends were trimmed by 4 bases and 0 bases, with 12 bases remaining between them. The CDR3 sequence is CASSLGKGATNEKLFF. CDR3 bases: TGCGCCAGCAGCCTTGGTAAGGGTGCAACTAATGAAAAACTGTTTTTT.

The V and J genes are TRBV27 and TRBJ1-5; no reliable D call. This CDR3 contains 13 residues. In germline, CDR1 is MNHEY, CDR2 SMNVEV (reference sequence). V was pared by 2 bases and J by 4 bases, with 6 bases between. This CDR3 reads CASSLRGNQPQHF. The CDR3 nucleotides are TGTGCCAGCAGTTTACGGGGAAATCAGCCCCAGCATTTT.

V gene TRBV19 combines with J gene TRBJ1-1; D perhaps matches TRBD1 (6 bases). The germline V and J ends were trimmed by 5 bases and 4 bases, with 17 bases remaining between them. In germline, CDR1 is LNHDA, CDR2 SQIVND (reference sequence). The CDR3 length is 15 residues. The CDR3 DNA sequence: TGTGCCAGTAGTCCCCGAGGGGGAGTGAGCACTGAAGCTTTCTTT. The encoded protein is CASSPRGGVSTEAFF.

This clone was found once. The chain uses TRBV6-1 and TRBJ1-6; 10 bases are a match to TRBD1. This CDR3 has 15 residues. Germline-derived CDR1 and CDR2 are MNHNS and SASEGT. V was pared by 7 bases and J by 7 bases, with 7 bases of the junction left unmatched. The CDR3 region is CASIPDRGLNSPLHF. The CDR3 region has the DNA TGTGCCAGCATTCCCGACAGGGGGCTAAATTCACCCCTCCACTTT.

The chain combines TRBV11-2 with TRBJ1-4; D may be TRBD1 (6 bases). V was shortened by 6 bases and J by 3 bases, with 11 bases between the two germline ends. The CDR3 contains 14 residues. Germline CDR1 reads SGHAT; CDR2 reads FQNNGV. CDR3 residues: CASSRNRANEKLFF. In DNA form, the CDR3 reads TGTGCCAGCAGTCGCAACAGGGCTAATGAAAAACTGTTTTTT.

The chain joins TRBV9 to TRBJ2-7; D is possibly TRBD1 (6 bases). The CDR3 loop spans 16 amino acids. The germline V and J ends were trimmed by 3 bases and 0 bases, with 16 bases remaining between them. CDR1 is SGDLS, CDR2 YYNGEE, per germline. The CDR3 nucleotides read TGTGCCAGCAGCGCCAACTGGAGGACAGACTCCTACGAGCAGTACTTC. Translating it yields CASSANWRTDSYEQYF.

The CDR3 protein is CASSPSLAGTNSPLHF. CDR3 in DNA: TGCGCCAGCAGCCCCTCGCTGGCCGGGACTAATTCACCCCTCCACTTT. V gene TRBV5-1 combines with J gene TRBJ1-6; perhaps TRBD1 as D (5 bases). Germline assignment: CDR1 SGHRS and CDR2 YFSETQ. The ends were cut back, 4 bases at V and 6 bases at J, with 17 bases in the middle. The CDR3 covers 16 residues. Filled out from reference TRBV5-1 and TRBJ1-6, the complete variable domain reads KAGVTQTPRYLIKTRGQQVTLSCSPISGHRSVSWYQQTPGQGLQFLFEYFSETQRNKGNFPGRFSGRQFSNSRSEMNVSTLELGDSALYLCASSPSLAGTNSPLHFGNGTRLTVT.

The genes are TRBV6-6 and TRBJ2-1; D is possibly TRBD1 (5 bases). Germline V CDR1 and CDR2: MNHNY, SVGAGI (reference sequence). There are 15 residues in the CDR3. Deletions cut 0 bases from V and 7 bases from J, with 13 bases between. The CDR3 DNA reads as TGTGCCAGCAGTTACTCACAGGCAATCAGGAATGAGCAGTTCTTC. Protein product: CASSYSQAIRNEQFF.

In this sample, this clone turned up once. This rearrangement joins TRBV18 to TRBJ2-7; maybe TRBD2 (5 bases). CDR1 is KGHSH and CDR2 is LQKENI in the germline V gene. The CDR3 extends over 21 amino acids. V dropped 2 bases and J dropped 4 bases, with 33 bases sitting between them. CDR3 protein: CASSPMRPSSFSRASTYEQYF. The DNA for the CDR3 is TGTGCCAGCTCACCAATGCGGCCGTCTAGCTTCAGCCGCGCCTCAACTTACGAGCAGTACTTC. The full variable domain, its missing parts supplied by reference TRBV18 and TRBJ2-7, is NAGVMQNPRHLVRRRGQEARLRCSPMKGHSHVYWYRQLPEEGLKFMVYLQKENIIDESGMPKERFSAEFPKEGPSILRIQQVVRGDSAAYFCASSPMRPSSFSRASTYEQYFGPGTRLTVT.

The genes are TRBV27 and TRBJ2-3; 14 bases match TRBD2. Trimming cost V 6 bases and J 2 bases; bases outside gene matches: 10. CDR3 length: 18 residues. CDR1 is MNHEY, CDR2 SMNVEV, per germline (reference sequence). This CDR3 is CASSPPGLAGVPTDTQYF. CDR3 DNA: TGTGCCAGCAGCCCTCCGGGACTAGCGGGAGTTCCCACAGATACGCAGTATTTT.

As DNA, the CDR3 is TGTGCCAGCAGTCGTGGGGTTGAGCAGTTCTTC. Translated, it gives CASSRGVEQFF. The chain employs TRBV7-2 and TRBJ2-1; D uncertain. V lost 6 bases to trimming and J lost 9 bases, with 9 bases between them. This CDR3 has 11 amino acids. CDR1 is SGHTA and CDR2 is FQGNSA in the germline V gene.

The table lists this clone with many counts. The rearrangement links TRBV6-1 to TRBJ1-3; tentative D call: TRBD1 (5 bases). The CDR3 is 15 residues long. The germline V gene has CDR1 MNHNS and CDR2 SASEGT. Trimming removed 6 bases from V and 3 bases from J, with 15 bases in between. Written as DNA, the CDR3 is TGTGCCAGCAGACTAATTACAGGAGGTGGAAACACCATATATTTT. It yields the protein CASRLITGGGNTIYF.